This entry lists 11 T cell receptor beta chains sequenced from one sample in a study of CD8 T cells in Susac syndrome. Roughly 0.45 to 1 ug RNA was reverse transcribed with random hexamers. Each CDR3 protein gets one entry after TCRdb re-called the immunoSEQ multiplex PCR reads with MiXCR. The sample has about 250,000 distinct CDR3 sequences; around 93% are singletons. Sequencing was carried out using CD4+ T cells from PBMCs. These receptors originate from a human donor with multiple sclerosis.

The rearrangement links TRBV9 to TRBJ1-1, with 7 nucleotides matching TRBD1. J lost 1 base, V lost 1 base, and 10 bases had no gene match. From germline, CDR1 is SGDLS and CDR2 YYNGEE. This CDR3 region has 17 residues. The DNA of the CDR3 is TGTGCCAGCAGCGTACTGGGGGGGGACAGCCAGAACACTGAAGCTTTCTTT. Translated: CASSVLGGDSQNTEAFF.

This rearrangement joins TRBV20-1 to TRBJ2-1; 7 positions match TRBD2. V lost 6 bases to trimming and J lost 3 bases; unmatched junction nucleotides: 5. The CDR3 is 13 amino acids. Per germline, CDR1 DFQATT and CDR2 SNEGSKA (reference sequence). CDR3 in amino acids: CSAGEGFYNEQFF. The CDR3 bases are TGCAGTGCCGGGGAGGGCTTCTACAATGAGCAGTTCTTC.

The chain links TRBV25-1 to TRBJ2-3; 11 bases map to TRBD2. CDR3 length: 15 amino acids. With V trimmed by 7 bases and J by 3 bases, 6 bases remained unmatched. Looked up from germline, CDR1 is MGHDK and CDR2 is SYGVNS. Written as DNA, the CDR3 is TGTGCCAGCAAGCCTACTAGCGGGGGTACAGATACGCAGTATTTT. This encodes CASKPTSGGTDTQYF.

The chain links TRBV6-6 to TRBJ1-6; possibly TRBD1 for D (6 bases). Germline-derived CDR1 and CDR2 are MNHNY and SVGAGI (reference sequence). V lost 10 bases to trimming and J lost 5 bases, with 15 bases between them. There are 14 residues in the CDR3. The CDR3 sequence: CATIRQADNSPLHF. CDR3 nucleotides: TGTGCCACTATTCGACAGGCGGATAATTCACCCCTCCACTTT.

The rearrangement links TRBV20-1 to TRBJ1-5; D is possibly TRBD1 (5 bases). CDR3 length: 15 amino acids. V dropped 0 bases and J dropped 0 bases, with 9 bases sitting between them. CDR1 DFQATT and CDR2 SNEGSKA come from the germline V gene (reference sequence). The CDR3 coding sequence is TGCAGTGCTAGAGATGAGGGGCCTAGCAATCAGCCCCAGCATTTT. This sequence encodes CSARDEGPSNQPQHF.

The chain uses TRBV2 and TRBJ1-1; D is undetermined. The CDR3 length is 11 residues. Trimming shortened V by 8 bases and J by 1 base, and 5 bases separated the two germline ends. Germline CDR1 reads SNHLY; CDR2 reads FYNNEI. The CDR3 reads CASQRNTEAFF. In DNA form, the CDR3 reads TGTGCCAGCCAGCGGAACACTGAAGCTTTCTTT.

The chain uses TRBV6-6 and TRBJ1-1; D perhaps matches TRBD1 (6 bases). Per germline, CDR1 MNHNY and CDR2 SVGAGI (reference sequence). CDR3 length: 13 amino acids. The germline V and J ends were trimmed by 5 bases and 11 bases, with 18 bases remaining between them. The CDR3, as DNA: TGTGCCAGCAGTCCCACAGGGTCGGGCGATGCTTTCTTT. It codes for CASSPTGSGDAFF.

This chain links TRBV10-3 with TRBJ1-5; D not resolved. This CDR3 contains 13 residues. Germline lookup yields CDR1 ENHRY and CDR2 SYGVKD. V was cut by 6 bases and J by 1 base, with 7 bases left in between. The CDR3 is CAISQVSNQPQHF. The CDR3 bases are TGTGCCATCAGCCAAGTCAGCAATCAGCCCCAGCATTTT.

The chain recombines TRBV3-1 with TRBJ2-7; 7 bases fit TRBD1. Germline CDR1 and CDR2: LGHDT and YNNKEL (reference sequence). This CDR3 has 14 residues. Germline trimming cut 4 bases from V and 2 bases from J; bases unmatched to any gene: 5. Here the CDR3 reads CASSPAGTAYEQYF. DNA for the CDR3: TGTGCCAGCAGCCCCGCAGGGACAGCCTACGAGCAGTACTTC.

The V and J genes are TRBV5-1 and TRBJ1-2; no definite D call. V was trimmed by 3 bases and J by 7 bases, leaving 13 bases between them. This CDR3 has 13 residues. The germline CDR1 and CDR2 sequences are SGHRS and YFSETQ. CDR3 sequence (DNA): TGCGCCAGCAGCTCGCCCGGAGTTGGTGGCTACACCTTC. Translation: CASSSPGVGGYTF.

This sequence joins TRBV30 and TRBJ1-1; the match to TRBD1 covers 7 bases. V trimming: 7 bases; J trimming: 6 bases; junction bases outside the gene matches: 17. CDR1 and CDR2 from the germline V gene are GTSNPN and SVGIG (reference sequence). CDR3 length equals 15 residues. CDR3 nucleotide sequence: TGTGCCTACGACTTAGGGTCTAGGGGGCGGCCTGAAGCTTTCTTT. It is translated as CAYDLGSRGRPEAFF. Together with reference TRBV30 and TRBJ1-1, the CDR3 gives the full variable domain: SQTIHQWPATLVQPVGSPLSLECTVEGTSNPNLYWYRQAAGRGLQLLFYSVGIGQISSEVPQNLSASRPQDRQFILSSKKLLLSDSGFYLCAYDLGSRGRPEAFFGQGTRLTVV.